This is a list of T cell receptor beta chains from one sample in a study of T cells after yellow fever vaccination. MiXCR was run by TCRdb on the 5' RACE reads, yielding one entry per CDR3 protein. This table has hundreds of thousands of distinct CDR3 sequences, roughly 3.5% appearing once. This sample comprised PBMCs, obtained on the day of the yellow fever booster vaccination. The receptors were gathered from a man aged 18 to 30 who received the YFV17D yellow fever vaccine. The CDR3 runs from the conserved cysteine through the conserved F or W. D genes are given only for firm matches. Size is stated for part of the rows, as once, few or many counts, or as a class when the clone is expanded.

D	V	size	length	J	DNA	CDR3
-	TRBV5-1	-	17	TRBJ1-1	TGCGCCAGCAGCTTGGGAACCCGAACCAGAATCAGCACTGAAGCTTTCTTT	CASSLGTRTRISTEAFF
-	TRBV20-1	many	13	TRBJ1-6	TGCAGTGCTAGAGTGCCAGGCGGTTCACCCCTCCACTTT	CSARVPGGSPLHF
TRBD2	TRBV6-1	few	17	TRBJ2-3	TGTGCCAGCAGTGTGAGCGGGGGTTCCCTTAGCACAGATACGCAGTATTTT	CASSVSGGSLSTDTQYF
-	TRBV5-1	many	14	TRBJ2-3	TGCGCCAGCAGCTTGGAGACTAGCACAGATACGCAGTATTTT	CASSLETSTDTQYF
-	TRBV7-2	-	14	TRBJ1-5	TGTGCCAGCAGCTTGATCGAAAGCAATCAGCCCCAGCATTTT	CASSLIESNQPQHF
-	TRBV7-3	many	16	TRBJ2-2	TGTGCCAGCAGCTTAATGGTCAGGGGCAGGACCGGGGAGCTGTTTTTT	CASSLMVRGRTGELFF
TRBD2	TRBV20-1	many	15	TRBJ2-1	TGCAGTGGGGATGAGCGGGGTAAAAGACACAATGAGCAGTTCTTC	CSGDERGKRHNEQFF
TRBD1	TRBV2	-	14	TRBJ1-4	TGTGCCAGCGGCGCAGGGGGCGGAGACGAAAAACTGTTTTTT	CASGAGGGDEKLFF
-	TRBV5-1	few	11	TRBJ2-2	TGCGCCAGCAGCTTGCAGGGGGAGCTGTTTTTT	CASSLQGELFF
TRBD1	TRBV20-1	-	17	TRBJ2-5	TGCAGTGCTCCATACAGGGAACAGGGGCAGATGCGAGAGACCCAGTACTTC	CSAPYREQGQMRETQYF
-	TRBV9	many	12	TRBJ1-5	TGTGCCAGCAGCTCAGGGTCTCAGCCCCAGCATTTT	CASSSGSQPQHF
-	TRBV7-2	few	16	TRBJ2-3	TGTGCCAGCAGCTCCCTCCCCCCGTCCTCTCCAGATACGCAGTATTTT	CASSSLPPSSPDTQYF
-	TRBV6-1	few	14	TRBJ2-3	TGTGCCAGCAGAACCGGCGCCTCCTCAGATACGCAGTATTTT	CASRTGASSDTQYF
-	TRBV19	few	17	TRBJ1-5	TGTGCCAGTAGTATGCGGACGGGATATTCGGGGAATCAGCCCCAGCATTTT	CASSMRTGYSGNQPQHF
-	TRBV10-3	many	16	TRBJ2-2	TGTGCCATCAGTGACCGTTGGAGGGGGGGCACCGGGGAGCTGTTTTTT	CAISDRWRGGTGELFF
-	TRBV5-1	few	13	TRBJ1-2	TGCGCCAGCAGCAGTGACAGCCTGGGGGGCTACACCTTC	CASSSDSLGGYTF
TRBD2	TRBV9	-	17	TRBJ2-3	TGTGCCAGCAGCGTAGGAGTAGCGGGGGGCAGGTTAGATACGCAGTATTTT	CASSVGVAGGRLDTQYF
-	TRBV7-6	few	12	TRBJ1-4	TGTGCCAGCAGCTTTACCATACCCAAACTGTTTTTT	CASSFTIPKLFF
-	TRBV18	-	14	TRBJ2-3	TGTGCCAGCTCACCCGAACAGTCGGTAAATACGCAGTATTTT	CASSPEQSVNTQYF
TRBD1	TRBV2	-	13	TRBJ2-1	TGTGCCAGCAGCCTACAGGGGGCATTTGAGCAGTTCTTC	CASSLQGAFEQFF
-	TRBV5-1	few	14	TRBJ2-3	TGCGCCAGCAGCTTCCCAGGGGCAAAAGATACGCAGTATTTT	CASSFPGAKDTQYF
-	TRBV27	many	14	TRBJ2-2	TGTGCCAGCAGTTGGGGGGCCGGGCACGGGGAGCTGTTTTTT	CASSWGAGHGELFF
TRBD1	TRBV6-6	many	13	TRBJ1-2	TGTGCCAGCAGGCCCACAGGGGTTGACGGCTACACCTTC	CASRPTGVDGYTF
-	TRBV10-1	few	9	TRBJ1-1	TGCGCCAGCAGTTCTGAAGCTTTCTTT	CASSSEAFF
TRBD1	TRBV7-2	many	17	TRBJ2-1	TGTGCCAGCAGCTTGGCAGGGGGATCCGACTCCTACAATGAGCAGTTCTTC	CASSLAGGSDSYNEQFF
TRBD1	TRBV5-1	few	16	TRBJ1-5	TGCGCCAGCAGCCCGGGACAGGGTACGAGCAATCAGCCCCAGCATTTT	CASSPGQGTSNQPQHF
-	TRBV18	few	15	TRBJ1-5	TGTGCCAGCTCACCAGGGGGCGAGGGCAATCAGCCCCAGCATTTT	CASSPGGEGNQPQHF
-	TRBV29-1	-	11	TRBJ1-2	TGCAGCGGACGGATGGGGGACGGCTACACCTTC	CSGRMGDGYTF
-	TRBV5-1	many	13	TRBJ2-1	TGCGCCAGCAGCACTGACAGAAGCAATGAGCAGTTCTTC	CASSTDRSNEQFF
-	TRBV7-9	-	15	TRBJ1-2	TGTGCCAGCAGCTTAGTTCGGACAGCCAACTATGGCTACACCTTC	CASSLVRTANYGYTF
-	TRBV29-1	-	15	TRBJ2-3	TGCAGCGTTGAAGTCCTCATAGGTGGCACAGATACGCAGTATTTT	CSVEVLIGGTDTQYF
TRBD1	TRBV11-2	many	15	TRBJ1-6	TGTGCCAGCAGGCTCACCTTTCGACAGGGCTCACCCCTCCACTTT	CASRLTFRQGSPLHF
TRBD1	TRBV7-9	many	15	TRBJ2-7	TGTGCCAGCAGCTTAGAAGGACAGGGGGTTGGGGAGCAGTACTTC	CASSLEGQGVGEQYF
-	TRBV7-8	many	14	TRBJ2-1	TGTGCCAGCAGCTTACTCAGCGGTGGCAATGAGCAGTTCTTC	CASSLLSGGNEQFF
-	TRBV19	many	14	TRBJ1-5	TGTGCCACGGGGCCTGGGGGGCGGAATCAGCCCCAGCATTTT	CATGPGGRNQPQHF
-	TRBV19	few	15	TRBJ2-1	TGTGCCAGTAGCCGAGGACAAGCGACAAGGAATGAGCAGTTCTTC	CASSRGQATRNEQFF
-	TRBV5-1	many	17	TRBJ2-7	TGCGCCAGCAGCTTGGTGGAGGGAAGAGTTGGTGGTTACGAGCAGTACTTC	CASSLVEGRVGGYEQYF
TRBD2	TRBV15	many	19	TRBJ2-1	TGTGCCACCCAGGCCGCACCGAGGACTAGCGGGGTGGTCTACAATGAGCAGTTCTTC	CATQAAPRTSGVVYNEQFF
-	TRBV30	-	13	TRBJ2-4	TGTGCCTGGAGTGTACTCACGAGGGACATTCAGTACTTC	CAWSVLTRDIQYF